The 4 T cell receptor beta chains presented below share a single source sample, sequenced in a study of cytotoxic CD8 clonotypes in ibrutinib-treated CLL. Libraries were prepared by immunoSEQ multiplex PCR; TCRdb keeps only in-frame clonotypes and omits some of them. The sample consists of roughly 250,000 clones, under 80% of them appearing once. Here the sequenced sample was PBMCs, taken after 24 months of ibrutinib treatment. The source of these receptors is a human donor with chronic lymphocytic leukemia.

The chain employs TRBV6-1 and TRBJ2-7, with a tentative D call TRBD2 (5 bases). Trimming took 0 bases from V and 10 from J, leaving 10 bases between them. From germline, CDR1 is MNHNS and CDR2 SASEGT. The CDR3 is 12 residues long. Here the CDR3 reads CASSEAGVEQYF. The CDR3 nucleotides read TGTGCCAGCAGTGAAGCCGGGGTGGAACAGTACTTC.

This clone has just a few counts. The chain links TRBV5-1 to TRBJ1-5; D unclear. The ends were cut back, 4 bases at V and 7 bases at J, with 15 bases in the middle. From germline, CDR1 is SGHRS and CDR2 YFSETQ. This CDR3 comprises 14 residues. CDR3 region: CASSHPVFRQPQHF. In nucleotides, the CDR3 is TGCGCCAGCAGCCACCCGGTTTTTAGGCAGCCCCAGCATTTT.

The chain links TRBV7-9 to TRBJ2-7; D gene unclear. In germline, CDR1 is SEHNR, CDR2 FQNEAQ (reference sequence). This CDR3 contains 11 residues. V was pared by 4 bases and J by 3 bases, with 4 bases between. DNA of the CDR3: TGTGCCAGCAGCTGGGACTACGAGCAGTACTTC. Its protein product is CASSWDYEQYF.

This rearrangement joins TRBV28 to TRBJ1-2; D remains unclear. CDR3 size: 12 residues. The V end was cut by 8 bases, the J end by 6 bases, with 13 bases between. CDR1 is MDHEN and CDR2 is SYDVKM in the germline V gene. Written as DNA, the CDR3 is TGTGCCAGCTCTATCGGTGGGGATGGCTACACCTTC. It yields the protein CASSIGGDGYTF.